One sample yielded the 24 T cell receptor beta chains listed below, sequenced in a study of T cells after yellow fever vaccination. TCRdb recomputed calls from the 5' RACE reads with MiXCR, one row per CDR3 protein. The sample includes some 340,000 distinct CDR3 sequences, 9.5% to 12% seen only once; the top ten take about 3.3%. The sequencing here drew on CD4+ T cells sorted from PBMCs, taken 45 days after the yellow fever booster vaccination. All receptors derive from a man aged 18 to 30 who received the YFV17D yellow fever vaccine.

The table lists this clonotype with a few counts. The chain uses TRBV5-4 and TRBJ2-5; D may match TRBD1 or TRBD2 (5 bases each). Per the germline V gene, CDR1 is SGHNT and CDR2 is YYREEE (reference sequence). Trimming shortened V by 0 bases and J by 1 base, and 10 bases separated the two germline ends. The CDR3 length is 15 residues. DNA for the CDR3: TGTGCCAGCAGCTTGGGGGGACCGACCCAAGAGACCCAGTACTTC. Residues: CASSLGGPTQETQYF.

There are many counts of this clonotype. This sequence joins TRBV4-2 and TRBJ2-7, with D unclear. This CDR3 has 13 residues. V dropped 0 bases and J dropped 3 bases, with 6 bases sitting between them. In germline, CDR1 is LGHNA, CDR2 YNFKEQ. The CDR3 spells CASSQDTLYEQYF. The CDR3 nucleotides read TGTGCCAGCAGCCAAGATACGCTCTACGAGCAGTACTTC.

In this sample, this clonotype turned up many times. The CDR3 sequence: CASSLDRGTEAFF. The DNA of the CDR3 is TGTGCCAGCAGTTTGGACAGGGGCACTGAAGCTTTCTTT. The rearrangement joins TRBV11-2 to TRBJ1-1; 9 positions agree with TRBD1. The trim removed 6 bases at V and 4 bases at J, leaving 3 bases unmatched. Looked up from germline, CDR1 is SGHAT and CDR2 is FQNNGV. The CDR3 sequence is 13 residues long.

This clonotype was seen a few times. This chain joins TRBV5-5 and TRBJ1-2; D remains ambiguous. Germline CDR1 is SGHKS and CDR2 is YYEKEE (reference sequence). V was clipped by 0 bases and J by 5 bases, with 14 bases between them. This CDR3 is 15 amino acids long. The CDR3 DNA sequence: TGTGCCAGCAGCTTGGAAGGGCGTCCCGAGTATGGCTACACCTTC. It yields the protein CASSLEGRPEYGYTF.

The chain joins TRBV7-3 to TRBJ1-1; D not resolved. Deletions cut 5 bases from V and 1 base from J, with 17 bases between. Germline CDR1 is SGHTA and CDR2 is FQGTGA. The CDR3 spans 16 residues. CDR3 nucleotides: TGTGCCAGCAGCCTCTGGTCGGGGAACAGGAACACTGAAGCTTTCTTT. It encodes CASSLWSGNRNTEAFF.

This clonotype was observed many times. The CDR3 nucleotides are TGTGCCAGCAGCTTTAGCGGGGGTGGCTACACCTTC. As protein: CASSFSGGGYTF. The V and J genes are TRBV7-9 and TRBJ1-2; D perhaps matches TRBD1 (5 bases). Germline V gives CDR1 SEHNR, CDR2 FQNEAQ (reference sequence). The ends were cut back, 3 bases at V and 7 bases at J, with 9 bases in the middle. This CDR3 has 12 residues. Full variable domain (missing parts from reference TRBV7-9 and TRBJ1-2): DTGVSQNPRHKITKRGQNVTFRCDPISEHNRLYWYRQTLGQGPEFLTYFQNEAQLEKSRLLSDRFSAERPKGSFSTLEIQRTEQGDSAMYLCASSFSGGGYTFGSGTRLTVV.

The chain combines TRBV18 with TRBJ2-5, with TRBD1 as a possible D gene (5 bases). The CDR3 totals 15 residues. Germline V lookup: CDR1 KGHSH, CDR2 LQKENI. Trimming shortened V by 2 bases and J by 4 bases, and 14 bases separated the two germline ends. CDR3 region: CASSPNPTVRETQYF. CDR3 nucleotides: TGTGCCAGCTCACCAAACCCGACAGTACGAGAGACCCAGTACTTC.

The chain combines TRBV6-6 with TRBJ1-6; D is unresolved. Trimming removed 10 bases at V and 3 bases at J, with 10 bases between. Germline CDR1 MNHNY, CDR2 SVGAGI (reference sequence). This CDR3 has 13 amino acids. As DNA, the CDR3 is TGTGCCACCCTAATAGACTATAATTCACCCCTCCACTTT. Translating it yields CATLIDYNSPLHF.

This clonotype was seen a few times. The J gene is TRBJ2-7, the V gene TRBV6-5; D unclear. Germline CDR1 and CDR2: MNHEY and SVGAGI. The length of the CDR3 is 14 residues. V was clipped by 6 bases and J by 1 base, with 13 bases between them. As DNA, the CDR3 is TGTGCCAGCAGACCTGATTACATTTCCTACGAGCAGTACTTC. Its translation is CASRPDYISYEQYF.

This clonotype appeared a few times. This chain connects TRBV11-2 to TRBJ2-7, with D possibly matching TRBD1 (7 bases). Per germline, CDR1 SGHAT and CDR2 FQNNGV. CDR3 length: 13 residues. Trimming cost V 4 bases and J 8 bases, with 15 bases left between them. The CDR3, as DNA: TGTGCCAGCAGCTCGCAGGGGGGCGTACAGCAGTACTTC. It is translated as CASSSQGGVQQYF.

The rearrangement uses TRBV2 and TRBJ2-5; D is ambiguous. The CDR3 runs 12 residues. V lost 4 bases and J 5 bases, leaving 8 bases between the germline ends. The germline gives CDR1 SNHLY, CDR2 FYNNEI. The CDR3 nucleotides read TGTGCCAGCAGTGCAGTTTTGGAGACCCAGTACTTC. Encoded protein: CASSAVLETQYF.

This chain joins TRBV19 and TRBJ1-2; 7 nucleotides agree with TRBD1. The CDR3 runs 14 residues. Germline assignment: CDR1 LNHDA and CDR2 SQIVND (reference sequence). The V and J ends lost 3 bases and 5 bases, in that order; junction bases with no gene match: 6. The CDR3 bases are TGTGCCAGTAGTATCCGGACAGGAAGTTATGGCTACACCTTC. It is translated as CASSIRTGSYGYTF.

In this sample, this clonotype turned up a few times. CDR3 sequence reads: CASSLEQTGTQYF. As DNA, the CDR3 is TGTGCCAGCAGCTTGGAGCAGACGGGGACCCAGTACTTC. This chain joins TRBV7-6 and TRBJ2-5, with D hard to call. The V end lost 3 bases, the J end lost 7 bases, and 12 bases lay between the germline ends. This CDR3 contains 13 residues. Germline CDR1 SGHVS, CDR2 FNYEAQ.

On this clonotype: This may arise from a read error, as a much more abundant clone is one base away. The CDR3 here is CASSVGQLQETQYF. The CDR3 bases are TGTGCCAGCAGTGTAGGCCAGCTGCAAGAGACCCAGTACTTC. The chain is built from TRBV25-1 and TRBJ2-5; no firm D call. The CDR3 is made up of 14 amino acids. The germline gives CDR1 MGHDK, CDR2 SYGVNS. The V gene lost 4 bases and the J gene lost 2 bases, with 11 bases spanning the gap.

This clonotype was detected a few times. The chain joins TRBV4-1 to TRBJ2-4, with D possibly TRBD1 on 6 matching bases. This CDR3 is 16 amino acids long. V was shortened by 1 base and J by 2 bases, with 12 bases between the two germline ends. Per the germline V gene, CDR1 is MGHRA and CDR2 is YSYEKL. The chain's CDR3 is CASSQGAGATKNIQYF. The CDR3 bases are TGCGCCAGCAGCCAAGGGGCAGGGGCAACCAAAAACATTCAGTACTTC.

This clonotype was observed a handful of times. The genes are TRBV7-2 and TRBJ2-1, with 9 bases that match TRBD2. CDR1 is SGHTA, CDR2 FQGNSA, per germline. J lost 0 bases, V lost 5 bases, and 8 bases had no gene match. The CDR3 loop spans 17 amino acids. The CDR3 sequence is CASSQLSGSSSYNEQFF. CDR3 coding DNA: TGTGCCAGCAGCCAGCTTAGCGGGAGCAGCTCCTACAATGAGCAGTTCTTC.

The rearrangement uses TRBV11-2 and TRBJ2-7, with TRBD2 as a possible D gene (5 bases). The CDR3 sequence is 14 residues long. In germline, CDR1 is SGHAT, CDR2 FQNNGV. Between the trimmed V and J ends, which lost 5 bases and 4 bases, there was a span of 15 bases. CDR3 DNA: TGTGCCAGCAGCCAGGAGGACCTGTCTTACGAGCAGTACGTC. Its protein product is CASSQEDLSYEQYV.

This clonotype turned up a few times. The CDR3 DNA is TGTGCCAGCAGCTTACTTGGAGCGGGGGGGACAGATACGCAGTATTTT. This gives the protein CASSLLGAGGTDTQYF. The chain links TRBV7-3 to TRBJ2-3; 10 bases fit TRBD2. Germline V gene sequence: CDR1 SGHTA, CDR2 FQGTGA. The V segment lost 2 bases and the J segment 3 bases; nucleotides outside the gene matches: 5. The CDR3 has 16 residues.

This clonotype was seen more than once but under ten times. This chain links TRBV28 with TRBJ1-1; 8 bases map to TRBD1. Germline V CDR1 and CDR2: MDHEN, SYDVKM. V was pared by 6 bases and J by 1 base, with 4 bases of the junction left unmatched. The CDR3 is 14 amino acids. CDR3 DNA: TGTGCCAGCAGAACAGGGGGTTCGAACACTGAAGCTTTCTTT. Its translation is CASRTGGSNTEAFF.

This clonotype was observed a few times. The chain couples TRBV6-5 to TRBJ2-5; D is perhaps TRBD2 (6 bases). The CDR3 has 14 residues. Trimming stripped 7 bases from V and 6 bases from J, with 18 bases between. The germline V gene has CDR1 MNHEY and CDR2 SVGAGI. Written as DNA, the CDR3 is TGTGCCAGCACCCCCCGCGGGGTATTGCAGACCCAGTACTTC. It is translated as CASTPRGVLQTQYF.

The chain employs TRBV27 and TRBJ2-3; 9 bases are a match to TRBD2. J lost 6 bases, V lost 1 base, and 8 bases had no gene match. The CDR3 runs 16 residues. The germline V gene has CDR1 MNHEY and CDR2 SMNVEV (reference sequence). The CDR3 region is CASSLWGGGALDTQYF. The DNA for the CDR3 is TGTGCCAGCAGTTTATGGGGCGGGGGGGCCCTCGATACGCAGTATTTT.

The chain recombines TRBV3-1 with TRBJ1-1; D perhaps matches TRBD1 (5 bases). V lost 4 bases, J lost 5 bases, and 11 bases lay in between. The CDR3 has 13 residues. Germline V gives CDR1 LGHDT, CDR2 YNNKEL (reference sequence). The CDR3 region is CASSPSEGTEAFF. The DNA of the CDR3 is TGTGCCAGCAGCCCAAGCGAGGGGACTGAAGCTTTCTTT.

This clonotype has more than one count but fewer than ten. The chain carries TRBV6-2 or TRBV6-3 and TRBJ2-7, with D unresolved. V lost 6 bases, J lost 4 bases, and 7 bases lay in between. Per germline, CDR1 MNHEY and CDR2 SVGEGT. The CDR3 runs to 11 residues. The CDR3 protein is CASSSAYEQYV. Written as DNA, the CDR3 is TGTGCCAGCAGCTCTGCTTACGAGCAGTACGTC.

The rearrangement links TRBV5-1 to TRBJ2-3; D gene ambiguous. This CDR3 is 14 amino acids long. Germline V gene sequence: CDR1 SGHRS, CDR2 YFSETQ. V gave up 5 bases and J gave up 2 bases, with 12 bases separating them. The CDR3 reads CASRVEPTTDTQYF. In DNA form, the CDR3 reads TGCGCCAGCAGGGTAGAACCTACCACAGATACGCAGTATTTT.